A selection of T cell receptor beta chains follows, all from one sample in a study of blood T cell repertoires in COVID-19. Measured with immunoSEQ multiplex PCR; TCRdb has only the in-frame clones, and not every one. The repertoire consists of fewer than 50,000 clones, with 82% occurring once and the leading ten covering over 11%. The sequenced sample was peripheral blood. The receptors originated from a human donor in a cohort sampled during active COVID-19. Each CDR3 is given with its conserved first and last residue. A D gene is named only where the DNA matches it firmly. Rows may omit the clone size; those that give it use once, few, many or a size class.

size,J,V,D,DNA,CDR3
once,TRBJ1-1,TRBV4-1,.,TGCGCCAGCAGCCAAATAATTTGGAACACTGAAGCTTTCTTT,CASSQIIWNTEAFF
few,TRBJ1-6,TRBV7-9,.,TGTGCCAGCAGGAGGGATTCACCCCTCCACTTT,CASRRDSPLHF
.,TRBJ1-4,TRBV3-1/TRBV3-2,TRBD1,TGTGCCAGCAGCCATCCGGACAGGGGCGAGGGGGAAAAACTGTTTTTT,CASSHPDRGEGEKLFF
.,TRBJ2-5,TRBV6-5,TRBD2,TGTGCCAGCAGTTTTCTCGTAGCGGGAGAGGAGGAGACCCAGTACTTC,CASSFLVAGEEETQYF
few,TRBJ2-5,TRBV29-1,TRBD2,TGCAGCGTTCTTGGACTAGCGGGAGACCAAGAGACCCAGTACTTC,CSVLGLAGDQETQYF
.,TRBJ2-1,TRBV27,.,TGTGCCAGCGCAACGGGTGCTACAGGCTCCTACAATGAGCAGTTCTTC,CASATGATGSYNEQFF
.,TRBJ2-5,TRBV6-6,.,TGTGCCAGCAGTTGGGGGGTCGTGACCCAGTACTTC,CASSWGVVTQYF
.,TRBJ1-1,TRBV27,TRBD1,TGTGCCAGCAGGGTAAGACAGGGGGGCACTGAAGCTTTCTTT,CASRVRQGGTEAFF
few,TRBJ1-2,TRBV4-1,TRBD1,TGCGCCAGCAGCCAAGGTTGGACAGGCAAAGCTAACTATGGCTACACCTTC,CASSQGWTGKANYGYTF
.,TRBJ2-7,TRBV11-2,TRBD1,TGTGCCAGCAGCTTAGTCTCCCCGGGACAGGGCCCCTACGAGCAGTACTTC,CASSLVSPGQGPYEQYF
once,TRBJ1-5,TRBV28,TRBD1,TGTGCCAGCAGGGGACAGGACCATCAGCCCCAGCATTTT,CASRGQDHQPQHF
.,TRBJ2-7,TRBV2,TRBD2,TGTGCCAGCCAACGGGGACTAGCGGCCGCATTGACCTACGAGCAGTACTTC,CASQRGLAAALTYEQYF
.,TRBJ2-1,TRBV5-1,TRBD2,TGCGCCAGCAGCTTGGACCCCTCCGGGACTAGTGGTTACAATGAGCAGTTCTTC,CASSLDPSGTSGYNEQFF
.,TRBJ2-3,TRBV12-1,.,TGTGCCAGCAGCTCGCCGAGACAGGGGAATTGGACAGATACGCAGTATTTT,CASSSPRQGNWTDTQYF
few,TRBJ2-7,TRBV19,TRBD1,TGTGCCAGTAGCCTCGAGCGGGGACAGGGGCACTTCTTC,CASSLERGQGHFF
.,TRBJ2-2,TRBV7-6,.,TGTGCCAGCAGCTTAGCATCGCAGGTCACCGGGGAGCTGTTTTTT,CASSLASQVTGELFF
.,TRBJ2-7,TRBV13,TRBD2,TGTGCCAGCAGCTTAGTGGCGGGAGACTACTACGAGCAGTACTTC,CASSLVAGDYYEQYF
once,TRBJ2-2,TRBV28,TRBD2,TGTGCCAGCTATCAAAGGGGCGGGAGGGACACCGGGGAGCTGTTTTTT,CASYQRGGRDTGELFF
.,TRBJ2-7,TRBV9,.,TGTGTAAGTGTCCCAGGCCCCAGGTACTACGAGCAGTACTTC,CVSVPGPRYYEQYF
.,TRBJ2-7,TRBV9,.,TGTGCCAGCAGCGTAACACCCAGCTCCTACGAGCAGTACTTC,CASSVTPSSYEQYF
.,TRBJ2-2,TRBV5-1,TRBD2,TGCGCCAGCAGCTTAAGGGCGGGAGGCGGCACCGGGGAGCTGTTTTTT,CASSLRAGGGTGELFF
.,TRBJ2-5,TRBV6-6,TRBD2,TGTGCCACCGATATCTCGGCTAGCGGGGCCCAAGAGACCCAGTACTTC,CATDISASGAQETQYF
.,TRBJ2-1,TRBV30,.,TGTGCCTGGACGGGAGACTCCTACAATGAGCAGTTCTTC,CAWTGDSYNEQFF
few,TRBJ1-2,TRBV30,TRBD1,TGTGCCTGGAGCGCAATAGGGACAGTTAACTATGGCTACACCTTC,CAWSAIGTVNYGYTF
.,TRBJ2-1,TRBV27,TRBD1,TGTGCCAGCAGCTCTGACAGGGGGCGAGGCAATGAGCAGTTCTTC,CASSSDRGRGNEQFF
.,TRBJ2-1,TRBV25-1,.,TGTGCCAGCAGTTTTCGAACACCTGGCGGTGAGCAGTTCTTC,CASSFRTPGGEQFF
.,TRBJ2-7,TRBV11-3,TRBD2,TGTGCCAGCAGACGGGACTACCCATCCTACGAGCAGTACTTC,CASRRDYPSYEQYF
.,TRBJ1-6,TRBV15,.,TGTGCCACCAGCAGAGACCCCGGACCGGGATCACCCCTCCACTTT,CATSRDPGPGSPLHF
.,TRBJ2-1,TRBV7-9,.,TGTGCCAGCAGCTTACAGTTAGGGAAGGGGAAGTTCTTC,CASSLQLGKGKFF
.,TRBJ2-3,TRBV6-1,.,TGTGCCAGCAGTGGGGAGATGTGGCAAGGCACAGATACGCAGTATTTT,CASSGEMWQGTDTQYF
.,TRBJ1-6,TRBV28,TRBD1,TGTGCCAGCAGTACCCCTACACAGGGGTCGGCCCTCTCCCCACCCCTCCACTTT,CASSTPTQGSALSPPLHF
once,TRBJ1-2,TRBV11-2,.,TGTGCCAGCAGCCCTCGGACAGAAATAAACTATGGCTACACCTTC,CASSPRTEINYGYTF
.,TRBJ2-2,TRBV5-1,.,TGCGCCAGCAGCTTGGCCCGACTTAACACCGGGGAGCTGTTTTTT,CASSLARLNTGELFF
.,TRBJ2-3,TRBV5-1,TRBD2,TGCGCCAGCAGCTTGGGACTAGCGGGAGGAGCAGATACGCAGTATTTT,CASSLGLAGGADTQYF
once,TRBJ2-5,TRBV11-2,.,TGTGCCAGCAGCTTCAAAGAGACCCAGTACTTC,CASSFKETQYF
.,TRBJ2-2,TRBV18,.,TGTGCCAGCTCACCGCTCGACAGACCGAACACCGGGGAGCTGTTTTTT,CASSPLDRPNTGELFF
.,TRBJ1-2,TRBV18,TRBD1,TGTGCCAGCTCACCCCAGGGACAGGGCTATGGCTACACCTTC,CASSPQGQGYGYTF
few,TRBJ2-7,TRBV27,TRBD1,TGTGCCAGCAGTTCGAGGACAGGGGGCTACGAGCAGTACTTC,CASSSRTGGYEQYF
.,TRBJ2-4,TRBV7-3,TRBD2,TGTGCCAGCAGCTTAATGTTCGCGGGAGGGTCACGGGGAGCCAAAAACATTCAGTACTTC,CASSLMFAGGSRGAKNIQYF
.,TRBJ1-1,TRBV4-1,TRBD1,TGCGCCAGCAGCGAATCTTCGGACAGGGGGCACACTGAAGCTTTCTTT,CASSESSDRGHTEAFF
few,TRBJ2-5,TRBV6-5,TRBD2,TGTGCCAGCACACTAGCGGGAGGGCCGGGGGAGACCCAGTACTTC,CASTLAGGPGETQYF
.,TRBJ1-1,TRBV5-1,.,TGCGCCAGCAGCTCAGCGACAGCAAACACTGAAGCTTTCTTT,CASSSATANTEAFF
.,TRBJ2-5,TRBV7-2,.,TGTGCCAGCAGTGTCCTCTATGAGACCCAGTACTTC,CASSVLYETQYF
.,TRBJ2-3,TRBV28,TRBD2,TGTGCCAGCAGTTTACGACTAGCGGGAGGAGGGGATACGCAGTATTTT,CASSLRLAGGGDTQYF
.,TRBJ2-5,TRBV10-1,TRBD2,TGCGCCAGCAGTGGGATCGCTAGCGGGAGGGAAGAGACCCAGTACTTC,CASSGIASGREETQYF
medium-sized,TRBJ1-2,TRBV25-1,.,TGTGCCAGCAGTGACACGGGGGGGCTTGCCTATGGCTACACCTTC,CASSDTGGLAYGYTF
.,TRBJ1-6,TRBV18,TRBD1,TGTGCCAGCTCAAGCGGGACAGGGGCCCTAAATAATTCACCCCTCCACTTT,CASSSGTGALNNSPLHF
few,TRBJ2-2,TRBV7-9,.,TGTGCCAGCAGCTTAGTACAGGTCACGAACACCGGGGAGCTGTTTTTT,CASSLVQVTNTGELFF
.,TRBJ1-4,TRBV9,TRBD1,TGTGCCAGCAGTTCTGGGGGACAGGGGAGGGAAAAACTGTTTTTT,CASSSGGQGREKLFF
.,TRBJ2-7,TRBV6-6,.,TGTGCCAGCAGACGGGACACTGACTACGAGCAGTACTTC,CASRRDTDYEQYF
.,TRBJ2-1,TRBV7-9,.,TGTGCCAGCAGCTTTAGGAGGAGTAGCGCGACCAGCTCCTACAATGAGCAGTTCTTC,CASSFRRSSATSSYNEQFF
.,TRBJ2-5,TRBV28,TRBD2,TGTGCCAGCAGTTTGGCGGGGGAAGGAGGGGAGACCCAGTACTTC,CASSLAGEGGETQYF
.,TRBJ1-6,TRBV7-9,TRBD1,TGTGCCAGCAGCTTAGGATGGACAGGTGATAATTCACCCCTCCACTTT,CASSLGWTGDNSPLHF
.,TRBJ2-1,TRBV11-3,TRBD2,TGTGCCAGCAGCCCGGGACTAGACTACAATGAGCAGTTCTTC,CASSPGLDYNEQFF
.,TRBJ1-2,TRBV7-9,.,TGTGCCAGCAGCTTAGGTCAGGGTATTACCGTTCCTGGCTACACCTTC,CASSLGQGITVPGYTF
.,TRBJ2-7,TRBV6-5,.,TGTGCCAGCACCGACACGCGCTACGAGCAGTACTTC,CASTDTRYEQYF
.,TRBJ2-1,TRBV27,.,TGTGCCAGCAGTATCACCATCGAGGATTCGGATGAGCAGTTCTTC,CASSITIEDSDEQFF
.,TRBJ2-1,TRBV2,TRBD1,TGTGCCAGCAGTGAATGGAAGACAGGGGCAAATGAGCAGTTCTTC,CASSEWKTGANEQFF
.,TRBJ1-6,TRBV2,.,TGTGCCAGCCTGGGGGGAATGACGGATAATTCACCCCTCCACTTT,CASLGGMTDNSPLHF
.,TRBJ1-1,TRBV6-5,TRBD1,TGTGCCATTGGGGCAGGGGGTCGGAACACTGAAGCTTTCTTT,CAIGAGGRNTEAFF